This is a list of T cell receptor beta chains from one sample in a study of blood T cell repertoires in COVID-19. The data were produced by immunoSEQ multiplex PCR, yet TCRdb's version contains in-frame clones alone and is incomplete. The table records a few hundred thousand clones, about 88% of them present only once. Sequenced input: PBMCs or T cells enriched from blood (not recorded which). Source of these receptors: a young woman who had been exposed to COVID-19. Each CDR3 is given without its conserved first and last residue. The order of the fields is J gene, V gene, clone size, CDR3 protein. Clone size is given for some rows only: seen once, a few or many times, or a class if the clone is expanded.

j_call: TRBJ2-3; v_call: TRBV5-1; clone_size: -; cdr3_aa: ASSLGAGGRGTDTQY
j_call: TRBJ2-2; v_call: TRBV20-1; clone_size: -; cdr3_aa: STSYSPNTGELF
j_call: TRBJ2-5; v_call: TRBV4-2; clone_size: -; cdr3_aa: ASSQGTEGPVVETQY
j_call: TRBJ2-7; v_call: TRBV3-1/TRBV3-2; clone_size: -; cdr3_aa: ASSQASGTLYEQY
j_call: TRBJ2-7; v_call: TRBV27; clone_size: few; cdr3_aa: ASSFGGSYEQY
j_call: TRBJ2-7; v_call: TRBV10-3; clone_size: -; cdr3_aa: AIRLAGASYEQY
j_call: TRBJ2-2; v_call: TRBV3-1/TRBV3-2; clone_size: -; cdr3_aa: ASSVGPAGTGELF
j_call: TRBJ1-1; v_call: TRBV6-5; clone_size: -; cdr3_aa: ASSSSTEAF
j_call: TRBJ2-7; v_call: TRBV30; clone_size: -; cdr3_aa: AWCGQGFAYEQY
j_call: TRBJ1-2; v_call: TRBV12-3/TRBV12-4; clone_size: -; cdr3_aa: ASSLARNYGYT
j_call: TRBJ1-6; v_call: TRBV3-1/TRBV3-2; clone_size: -; cdr3_aa: ASSQDPRRNLSAGLNSPLH
j_call: TRBJ2-2; v_call: TRBV9; clone_size: -; cdr3_aa: ASSVPGKDTGELF
j_call: TRBJ2-3; v_call: TRBV28; clone_size: -; cdr3_aa: ASSLYTDTQY
j_call: TRBJ1-5; v_call: TRBV27; clone_size: -; cdr3_aa: ASRAGVGNQPQH
j_call: TRBJ1-5; v_call: TRBV4-2; clone_size: -; cdr3_aa: ASSQAGNQPQH
j_call: TRBJ2-1; v_call: TRBV19; clone_size: -; cdr3_aa: ASSHSGGGLIEQF
j_call: TRBJ1-3; v_call: TRBV6-5; clone_size: -; cdr3_aa: ASRTGGPGNTIY
j_call: TRBJ2-3; v_call: TRBV10-3; clone_size: -; cdr3_aa: AINRQPGLAGAADTQY
j_call: TRBJ1-6; v_call: TRBV11-1; clone_size: -; cdr3_aa: ASSRTNNSPLH
j_call: TRBJ2-7; v_call: TRBV18; clone_size: -; cdr3_aa: ASLSIQEGYEQY
j_call: TRBJ1-1; v_call: TRBV5-1; clone_size: -; cdr3_aa: ASRGTGGWTEAF
j_call: TRBJ2-7; v_call: TRBV2; clone_size: -; cdr3_aa: ASGLAAYEQY
j_call: TRBJ2-2; v_call: TRBV28; clone_size: -; cdr3_aa: ASLTEGELF
j_call: TRBJ2-2; v_call: TRBV9; clone_size: -; cdr3_aa: ASSVGGGTLWSGELF
j_call: TRBJ2-1; v_call: TRBV5-4; clone_size: -; cdr3_aa: ASSLYSARNEQF
j_call: TRBJ1-2; v_call: TRBV7-9; clone_size: few; cdr3_aa: ASSRDRTYGYT
j_call: TRBJ1-2; v_call: TRBV6-1; clone_size: -; cdr3_aa: ASSERGYGYT
j_call: TRBJ2-7; v_call: TRBV28; clone_size: -; cdr3_aa: ASTQGVYEQY
j_call: TRBJ2-7; v_call: TRBV5-6; clone_size: -; cdr3_aa: ASSADRGRYEQY
j_call: TRBJ1-6; v_call: TRBV16; clone_size: -; cdr3_aa: ASRPTGQSPLH
j_call: TRBJ1-5; v_call: TRBV21-1; clone_size: -; cdr3_aa: ASSKVTGQPQH
j_call: TRBJ1-5; v_call: TRBV3-1/TRBV3-2; clone_size: -; cdr3_aa: ASSPSKRSNQPQH
j_call: TRBJ1-5; v_call: TRBV30; clone_size: -; cdr3_aa: AWSSGGGQPQH
j_call: TRBJ2-5; v_call: TRBV28; clone_size: -; cdr3_aa: ASSSGLAGIQETQY
j_call: TRBJ1-2; v_call: TRBV29-1; clone_size: once; cdr3_aa: SARPTGIYGYT
j_call: TRBJ2-7; v_call: TRBV7-6; clone_size: -; cdr3_aa: ASSSRRQGAVYEQY
j_call: TRBJ1-2; v_call: TRBV5-1; clone_size: -; cdr3_aa: ASSVQGQDYGYT
j_call: TRBJ1-6; v_call: TRBV12-3/TRBV12-4; clone_size: -; cdr3_aa: ASRASNSPLH
j_call: TRBJ1-2; v_call: TRBV7-8; clone_size: -; cdr3_aa: ASSHRGAYGYT
j_call: TRBJ1-3; v_call: TRBV7-2; clone_size: -; cdr3_aa: ASSPDRGRATIY
j_call: TRBJ2-7; v_call: TRBV27; clone_size: -; cdr3_aa: ASSSYSGEQY
j_call: TRBJ2-2; v_call: TRBV27; clone_size: -; cdr3_aa: ASSLLQGAGELF
j_call: TRBJ1-1; v_call: TRBV4-2; clone_size: -; cdr3_aa: ASSQSRGLFTEAF
j_call: TRBJ1-6; v_call: TRBV6-5; clone_size: -; cdr3_aa: ASSLGQPHNSPLH
j_call: TRBJ2-1; v_call: TRBV28; clone_size: -; cdr3_aa: ASSSEGARSYNEQF
j_call: TRBJ2-7; v_call: TRBV28; clone_size: -; cdr3_aa: ASSLWASGSFTYEQY
j_call: TRBJ1-5; v_call: TRBV28; clone_size: -; cdr3_aa: ASSLRGQPQH
j_call: TRBJ2-4; v_call: TRBV12-3/TRBV12-4; clone_size: -; cdr3_aa: ASTRTGENIQY
j_call: TRBJ2-1; v_call: TRBV7-9; clone_size: once; cdr3_aa: ASSRGTPSNEQF
j_call: TRBJ1-1; v_call: TRBV2; clone_size: -; cdr3_aa: ASRATEGVAF
j_call: TRBJ2-1; v_call: TRBV9; clone_size: -; cdr3_aa: ASSRFLAGGRNEQF
j_call: TRBJ2-5; v_call: TRBV28; clone_size: -; cdr3_aa: ASSLVLAGGGETQY
j_call: TRBJ2-7; v_call: TRBV10-3; clone_size: -; cdr3_aa: AISESATYEQY